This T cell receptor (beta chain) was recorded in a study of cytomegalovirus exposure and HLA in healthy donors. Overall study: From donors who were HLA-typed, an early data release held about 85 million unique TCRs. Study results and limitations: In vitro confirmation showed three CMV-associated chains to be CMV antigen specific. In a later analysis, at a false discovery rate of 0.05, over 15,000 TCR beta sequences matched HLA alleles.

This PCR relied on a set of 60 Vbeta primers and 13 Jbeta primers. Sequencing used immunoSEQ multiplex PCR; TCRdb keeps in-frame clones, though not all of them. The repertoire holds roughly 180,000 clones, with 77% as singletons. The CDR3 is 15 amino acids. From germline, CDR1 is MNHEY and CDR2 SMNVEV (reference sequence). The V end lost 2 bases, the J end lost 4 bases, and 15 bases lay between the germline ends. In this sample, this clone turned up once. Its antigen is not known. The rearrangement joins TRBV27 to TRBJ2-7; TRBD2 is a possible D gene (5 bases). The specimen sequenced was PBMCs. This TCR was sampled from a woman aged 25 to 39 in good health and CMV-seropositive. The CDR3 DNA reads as TGTGCCAGCAGTTTACATGAGGGCCTAAAGTACGAGCAGTACTTC. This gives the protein CASSLHEGLKYEQYF.